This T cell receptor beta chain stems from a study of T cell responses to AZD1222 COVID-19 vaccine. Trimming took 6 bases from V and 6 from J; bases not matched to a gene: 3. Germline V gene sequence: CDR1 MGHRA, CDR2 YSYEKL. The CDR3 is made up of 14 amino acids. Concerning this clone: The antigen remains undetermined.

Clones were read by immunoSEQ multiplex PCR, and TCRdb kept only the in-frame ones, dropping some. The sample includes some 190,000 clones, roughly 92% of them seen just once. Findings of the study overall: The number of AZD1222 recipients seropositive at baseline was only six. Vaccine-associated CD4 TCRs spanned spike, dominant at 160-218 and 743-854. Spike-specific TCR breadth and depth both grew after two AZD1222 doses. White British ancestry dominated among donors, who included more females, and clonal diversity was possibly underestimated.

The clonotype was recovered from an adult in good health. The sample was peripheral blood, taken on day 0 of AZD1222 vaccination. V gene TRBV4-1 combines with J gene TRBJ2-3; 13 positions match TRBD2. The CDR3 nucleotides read TGCGCCAGCAGAGCGGGACTAGCGGGGGATACGCAGTATTTT. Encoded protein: CASRAGLAGDTQYF.